This T cell receptor (beta chain) appears in the sequencing data of a study of T-cell memory formation after mild COVID-19. TCRdb fed the 5' RACE reads into MiXCR, producing one record per CDR3 protein. The table records 110,000 to 150,000 distinct CDR3 sequences, 11% to 15% of them present only once. The CDR3 sequence is 16 residues long. Trimming took 0 bases from V and 1 from J, leaving 10 bases between them. In its sample, this clonotype was seen a few times. The sequencing input was PBMCs or a T cell subset sorted from them (not recorded which). The rearrangement uses TRBV23-1 and TRBJ1-5; D perhaps matches TRBD1 (6 bases). TRBV23-1 carries the ORF label, with uncertain function. The source is an adult woman who had mild COVID-19 (a few samples of this study predate the infection). Cell type and time point are not known. CDR3 region: CASSQSVQGSNQPQHF. The CDR3 DNA sequence: TGCGCCAGCAGTCAATCCGTGCAGGGGAGCAATCAGCCCCAGCATTTT.